One and the same sample provided the 16 T cell receptor beta chains below, sequenced in a study of cytomegalovirus exposure and HLA in healthy donors. PCR employed 60 Vbeta and 13 Jbeta primers. TCRdb's table, derived via immunoSEQ multiplex PCR, lists solely in-frame clones and lacks some. Of fewer than 150,000 clones listed, 60% to 85% are singletons. Sequenced material: PBMCs. The receptors shown here come from a woman aged 40 to 50 in good health and CMV-seropositive.

The V call is TRBV10-1, the J call TRBJ2-1, with 9 nucleotides matching TRBD2. The V and J ends lost 3 bases and 8 bases, in that order; junction bases with no gene match: 8. The germline gives CDR1 WNHNN, CDR2 SYGVQD (reference sequence). The CDR3 totals 15 residues. The CDR3 spells CASSDRLAELDEQFF. The DNA for the CDR3 is TGCGCCAGCAGTGACCGACTAGCGGAACTTGATGAGCAGTTCTTC.

The chain joins TRBV6-1 to TRBJ2-1, with 12 bases aligning to TRBD1. The CDR3 is 14 amino acids. Unmatched junction bases numbered 2, after V lost 2 bases and J lost 9 bases. The germline V gene encodes CDR1 MNHNS and CDR2 SASEGT. CDR3 protein: CASSERDRGREQFF. In DNA, the CDR3 is TGTGCCAGCAGTGAAAGGGACAGGGGGCGTGAGCAGTTCTTC.

The chain recombines TRBV13 with TRBJ2-7; 10 nucleotides align to TRBD1. Germline loops: CDR1 PRHDT, CDR2 FYEKMQ (reference sequence). J lost 2 bases, V lost 5 bases, and 3 bases had no gene match. The CDR3 runs 14 residues. CDR3 sequence reads: CASSRDRGTYEQYF. CDR3 bases: TGTGCCAGCAGCCGGGACAGGGGTACCTACGAGCAGTACTTC. Supplemented by reference TRBV13 and TRBJ2-7, the full variable domain reads AAGVIQSPRHLIKEKRETATLKCYPIPRHDTVYWYQQGPGQDPQFLISFYEKMQSDKGSIPDRFSAQQFSDYHSELNMSSLELGDSALYFCASSRDRGTYEQYFGPGTRLTVT.

This rearrangement joins TRBV10-3 to TRBJ1-3; D unresolved. Trimming took 6 bases from V and 4 from J, leaving 19 bases between them. The CDR3 is made up of 16 amino acids. Germline loops: CDR1 ENHRY, CDR2 SYGVKD. The CDR3 DNA sequence: TGTGCCATCAGCAAACAGCCCTTGACGGAAGGAAACACCATATATTTT. The encoded protein is CAISKQPLTEGNTIYF.

This chain uses TRBV19 with TRBJ1-2; D ambiguous. Trimming left V 8 bases short and J 8 bases short, with 24 bases between. Per germline, CDR1 LNHDA and CDR2 SQIVND (reference sequence). The CDR3 extends over 15 amino acids. CDR3 sequence: CASGYQRRKRSGYTF. DNA for the CDR3: TGTGCCAGTGGATACCAAAGACGAAAGAGGTCCGGCTACACCTTC. Variable domain in full (rest from reference TRBV19 and TRBJ1-2): DGGITQSPKYLFRKEGQNVTLSCEQNLNHDAMYWYRQDPGQGLRLIYYSQIVNDFQKGDIAEGYSVSREKKESFPLTVTSAQKNPTAFYLCASGYQRRKRSGYTFGSGTRLTVV.

The chain carries TRBV4-3 and TRBJ1-3; D perhaps matches TRBD1 (6 bases). The CDR3 extends over 15 amino acids. Germline values: CDR1 LGHNA, CDR2 YSLEER. The V and J ends lost 3 bases and 0 bases respectively, with 9 bases between them. The CDR3 region is CASSHRGGSGNTIYF. CDR3 in DNA: TGCGCCAGCAGCCACAGGGGCGGCTCTGGAAACACCATATATTTT.

This chain joins TRBV5-6 and TRBJ2-2; D is perhaps TRBD2 (5 bases). There are 14 residues in the CDR3. Trimming took off 0 bases at V and 4 bases at J, with 7 bases between the two ends. From germline, CDR1 is SGHDT and CDR2 YYEEEE. DNA of the CDR3: TGTGCCAGCAGCTTGGCGGGAATCACCGGGGAGCTGTTTTTT. Protein sequence: CASSLAGITGELFF. The complete variable domain, with remaining parts taken from reference TRBV5-6 and TRBJ2-2, reads DAGVTQSPTHLIKTRGQQVTLRCSPKSGHDTVSWYQQALGQGPQFIFQYYEEEERQRGNFPDRFSGHQFPNYSSELNVNALLLGDSALYLCASSLAGITGELFFGEGSRLTVL.

The sample holds one count of this clone. The V gene is TRBV6-4, the J gene TRBJ2-1; 10 nucleotides align to TRBD1. This CDR3 has 15 amino acids. The junction had 4 bases not matched to a gene; V was cut back by 6 bases and J by 2 bases. CDR1 is MRHNA and CDR2 is SNTAGT in the germline V gene. The CDR3 DNA follows: TGTGCCAGCAGGGCCGGGACAGGGGCCTACAATGAGCAGTTCTTC. Protein: CASRAGTGAYNEQFF.

The CDR3 nucleotides read TGTGCCAGTAGTATCCCCGGGACGGGAGATGGCTACACCTTC. The encoded protein is CASSIPGTGDGYTF. This sequence joins TRBV19 and TRBJ1-2, with TRBD1 as a possible D gene (5 bases). The CDR3 has 14 residues. Trimming left V 3 bases short and J 6 bases short, with 14 bases between. Germline CDR1 LNHDA, CDR2 SQIVND (reference sequence).

J is TRBJ2-3 and V is TRBV5-1; D is perhaps TRBD1 (6 bases). Looked up from germline, CDR1 is SGHRS and CDR2 is YFSETQ. The V and J ends lost 4 bases and 0 bases respectively, with 9 bases between them. This CDR3 region has 14 residues. The CDR3 sequence is CASSGTSSTDTQYF. The CDR3 DNA is TGCGCCAGCAGCGGGACAAGCAGCACAGATACGCAGTATTTT. Full variable domain (rest looked up from reference TRBV5-1 and TRBJ2-3): KAGVTQTPRYLIKTRGQQVTLSCSPISGHRSVSWYQQTPGQGLQFLFEYFSETQRNKGNFPGRFSGRQFSNSRSEMNVSTLELGDSALYLCASSGTSSTDTQYFGPGTRLTVL.

The chain joins TRBV5-4 to TRBJ1-2; D is perhaps TRBD1 (5 bases). This CDR3 comprises 13 residues. V lost 5 bases and J lost 5, with 13 bases in between. Germline CDR1 SGHNT, CDR2 YYREEE (reference sequence). For the CDR3, the DNA is TGTGCCAGCAGTACCCCGGGGGTGTATGGCTACACCTTC. Translating gives CASSTPGVYGYTF.

Concerning this clone: Compared with germline, one end of the junction differs, possibly owing to a read error. J is TRBJ2-1 and V is TRBV5-8; a possible D gene is TRBD1 (6 bases). The CDR3 has 15 amino acids. Germline values: CDR1 SGHTS, CDR2 YDEGEE. The CDR3 nucleotides are TGTGCCAGCAGCTTAACAGGGTACTCCTACAATGAGCAGCTCTTC. It specifies CASSLTGYSYNEQLF.

The chain has TRBV5-1 and TRBJ2-1; 10 bases agree with TRBD2. The trim removed 5 bases at V and 5 bases at J, leaving 7 bases unmatched. Germline V gene data show CDR1 as SGHRS and CDR2 as YFSETQ. The CDR3 length is 15 residues. The CDR3 bases are TGCGCCAGCAGGCGAGGGACTAGCGTAAACAATGAGCAGTTCTTC. This translates into CASRRGTSVNNEQFF.

The rearrangement joins TRBV9 to TRBJ2-7, with 7 bases fitting TRBD1. The CDR3 spans 14 residues. J was trimmed by 2 bases and V by 4 bases; bases with no gene match: 6. Germline V lookup: CDR1 SGDLS, CDR2 YYNGEE. CDR3 amino acids: CASSLGTEAYEQYF. For the CDR3, the DNA is TGTGCCAGCAGCCTAGGGACAGAAGCCTACGAGCAGTACTTC.

The chain joins TRBV5-1 to TRBJ1-2, with a weak D call TRBD1 (5 bases). This CDR3 is built from 15 residues. The germline V gene encodes CDR1 SGHRS and CDR2 YFSETQ. Trimming removed 5 bases at V and 2 bases at J, with 16 bases between. Here the CDR3 reads CASSTAEAGNYGYTF. DNA of the CDR3: TGCGCCAGCAGTACTGCCGAGGCAGGGAACTATGGCTACACCTTC.

V usage is TRBV6-1 and J usage is TRBJ1-1; D is undetermined. The CDR3 sequence is 13 residues long. The germline V gene encodes CDR1 MNHNS and CDR2 SASEGT. Between the trimmed V and J ends, which lost 8 bases and 7 bases, there was a span of 17 bases. The chain's CDR3 is CASSRTSGIEAFF. The CDR3 DNA is TGTGCCAGCTCCAGGACGAGCGGGATTGAAGCTTTCTTT.